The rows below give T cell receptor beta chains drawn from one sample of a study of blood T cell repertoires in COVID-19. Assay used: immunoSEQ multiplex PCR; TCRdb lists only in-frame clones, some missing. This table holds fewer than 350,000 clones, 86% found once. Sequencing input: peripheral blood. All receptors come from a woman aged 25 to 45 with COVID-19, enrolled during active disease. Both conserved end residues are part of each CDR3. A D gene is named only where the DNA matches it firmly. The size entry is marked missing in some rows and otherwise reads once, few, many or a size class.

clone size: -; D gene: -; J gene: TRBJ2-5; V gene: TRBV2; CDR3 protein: CASSDLKETQYF; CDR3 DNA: TGTGCCAGCAGTGATCTAAAAGAGACCCAGTACTTC
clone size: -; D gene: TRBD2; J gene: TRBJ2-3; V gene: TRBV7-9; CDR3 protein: CASSATSGGADTQYF; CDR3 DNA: TGTGCCAGCAGCGCGACTAGCGGGGGGGCAGATACGCAGTATTTT
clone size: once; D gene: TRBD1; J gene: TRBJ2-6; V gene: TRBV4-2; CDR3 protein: CASSRQGWSSGANVLTF; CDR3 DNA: TGTGCCAGCAGCCGACAGGGGTGGTCTTCTGGGGCCAACGTCCTGACTTTC
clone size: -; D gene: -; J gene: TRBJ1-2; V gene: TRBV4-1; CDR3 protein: CASSQDWGTGANYGYTF; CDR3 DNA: TGCGCCAGCAGCCAAGATTGGGGAACAGGAGCCAACTATGGCTACACCTTC
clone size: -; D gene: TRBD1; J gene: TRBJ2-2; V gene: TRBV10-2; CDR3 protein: CASRTGGANTGELFF; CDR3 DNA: TGCGCCAGCAGGACAGGGGGCGCGAACACCGGGGAGCTGTTTTTT
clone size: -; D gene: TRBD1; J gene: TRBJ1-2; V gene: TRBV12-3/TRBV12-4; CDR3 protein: CASSLGQSYGYTF; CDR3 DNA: TGTGCCAGCAGTTTGGGACAGAGCTATGGCTACACCTTC
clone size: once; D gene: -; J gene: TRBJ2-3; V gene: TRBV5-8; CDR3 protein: CASSLALRGGRTDTQYF; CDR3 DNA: TGTGCCAGCAGCTTGGCTCTCAGGGGAGGGCGCACAGATACGCAGTATTTT
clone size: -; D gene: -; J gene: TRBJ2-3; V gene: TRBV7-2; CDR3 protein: CASSFSRDTQYF; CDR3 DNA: TGTGCCAGCAGCTTTAGTAGAGATACGCAGTATTTT
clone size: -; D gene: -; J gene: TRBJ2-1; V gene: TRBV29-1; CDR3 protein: CSVGGLASPYNEQFF; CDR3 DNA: TGCAGCGTGGGGGGTTTGGCCAGCCCATACAATGAGCAGTTCTTC
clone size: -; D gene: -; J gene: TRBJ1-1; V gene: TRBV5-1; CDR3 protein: CASSLRGGTEAFF; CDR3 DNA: TGCGCCAGCAGCTTGAGAGGGGGCACTGAAGCTTTCTTT
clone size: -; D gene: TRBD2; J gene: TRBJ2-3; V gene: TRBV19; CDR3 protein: CASSTSGLVTDTQYF; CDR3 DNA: TGTGCCAGTAGTACTTCGGGACTAGTAACAGATACGCAGTATTTT
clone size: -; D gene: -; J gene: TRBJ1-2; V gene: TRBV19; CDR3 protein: CASSISLNYGYTF; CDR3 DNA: TGTGCCAGTAGTATCTCCCTAAACTATGGCTACACCTTC
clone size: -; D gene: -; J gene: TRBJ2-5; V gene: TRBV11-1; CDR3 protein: CASSLGDRSQETQYF; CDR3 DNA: TGTGCCAGCAGCTTAGGTGACAGGAGTCAAGAGACCCAGTACTTC
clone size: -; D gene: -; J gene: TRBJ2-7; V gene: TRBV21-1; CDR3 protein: CASSKTDRGYEQYF; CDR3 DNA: TGTGCCAGCAGCAAAACGGACAGAGGATACGAGCAGTACTTC
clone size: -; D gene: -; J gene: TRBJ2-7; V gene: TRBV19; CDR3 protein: CASRGHGTDEQYF; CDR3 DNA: TGTGCCAGTAGGGGACACGGGACCGACGAGCAGTACTTC
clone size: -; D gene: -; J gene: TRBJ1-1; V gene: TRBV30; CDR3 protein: CAWSVRGGTEAFF; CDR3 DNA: TGTGCCTGGAGTGTACGAGGGGGCACTGAAGCTTTCTTT
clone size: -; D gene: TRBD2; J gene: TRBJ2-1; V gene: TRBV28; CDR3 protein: CASRSPSGGANEQFF; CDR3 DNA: TGTGCCAGCAGAAGCCCCAGCGGGGGGGCCAATGAGCAGTTCTTC
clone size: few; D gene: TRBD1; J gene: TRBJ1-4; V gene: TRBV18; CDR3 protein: CASSPWTGTTTNEKLFF; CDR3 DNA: TGTGCCAGCTCACCTTGGACAGGGACAACAACTAATGAAAAACTGTTTTTT
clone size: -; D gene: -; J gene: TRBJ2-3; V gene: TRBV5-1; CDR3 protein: CASSLGFVTGSTDTQYF; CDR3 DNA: TGCGCCAGCAGCTTGGGTTTTGTGACGGGGAGCACAGATACGCAGTATTTT